This entry concerns a single T cell receptor beta chain. As yet, its antigen is unknown. The sample comes from a study of T cell responses to AZD1222 COVID-19 vaccine. Clones were read by immunoSEQ multiplex PCR, and TCRdb kept only the in-frame ones, dropping some. Among approximately 100,000 clones listed, about 89% were seen once. Findings and limits, study-wide: Sampled repertoires all dated from after the peak T cell response. Dominant at 160-218 and 743-854, vaccine-associated CD4 TCRs also spanned spike. The study identified only a handful of AZD1222 recipients as seropositive at baseline. Spike-specific TCR breadth and depth grew following two AZD1222 doses.

Specimen: peripheral blood, collected on day 0 of AZD1222 vaccination. The sequence derives from an adult in good health.

The CDR3: CASSSVGVVYTEAFF. The CDR3 DNA sequence: TGCGCCAGCAGCTCGGTGGGGGTTGTGTACACTGAAGCTTTCTTT. This chain connects TRBV5-1 to TRBJ1-1; TRBD1 might be the D (5 bases). The CDR3 runs 15 residues. Per germline, CDR1 SGHRS and CDR2 YFSETQ. The V end lost 3 bases, the J end lost 3 bases, and 15 bases lay between the germline ends. The full variable domain, in which reference TRBV5-1 and TRBJ1-1 provide the parts outside the CDR3, is KAGVTQTPRYLIKTRGQQVTLSCSPISGHRSVSWYQQTPGQGLQFLFEYFSETQRNKGNFPGRFSGRQFSNSRSEMNVSTLELGDSALYLCASSSVGVVYTEAFFGQGTRLTVV.